The rows below give T cell receptor beta chains drawn from one sample of a study of cytomegalovirus exposure and HLA in healthy donors. Sequencing was performed with immunoSEQ multiplex PCR; in TCRdb, only in-frame clones are kept and a portion is missing. The sample lists 100,000 or so clones, around 80% occurring once. Sequencing was carried out using PBMCs. The receptors here all came from a man aged 30-40 years in good health and CMV-seronegative. Each CDR3 is given with its conserved first and last residue. D genes are given only for firm matches. Where a row states a size, it is once, few, many or the class of an expanded clone; other rows omit it.

NA NA TRBJ2-7 TRBV28 TGTGCCAGCAGTTACTCTCCGACCGGGATTAAGTCCTCCTACGAGCAGTACTTC CASSYSPTGIKSSYEQYF
NA few TRBJ1-4 TRBV7-9 TGTGCCAGCAGCCTACCTTTTGGAGCAACTAATGAAAAACTGTTTTTT CASSLPFGATNEKLFF
NA few TRBJ2-1 TRBV7-9 TGTGCCGGGGGGAGATCCTACAATGAGCAGTTCTTC CAGGRSYNEQFF
TRBD2 NA TRBJ2-5 TRBV4-3 TGCGCCAGCAGCCCCGGTGGCGGGGGGTGGGAGACCCAGTACTTC CASSPGGGGWETQYF
TRBD1 NA TRBJ2-7 TRBV18 TGTGCCAGCTCACCACTTCCAGGGGGCTACGAGCAGTACTTC CASSPLPGGYEQYF
NA NA TRBJ2-7 TRBV30 TGTGCCTGGAGTGTCAGCGGGTACGAGCAGTACTTC CAWSVSGYEQYF
NA NA TRBJ2-7 TRBV9 TGTGCCAGCAGCTCCAATCCCTACGAGCAGTACTTC CASSSNPYEQYF
TRBD1 NA TRBJ1-4 TRBV7-9 TGTGCCAGCAGCTTCCGGGACAGAAATGAAAAACTGTTTTTT CASSFRDRNEKLFF
NA NA TRBJ2-3 TRBV5-1 TGCGCCAGCAGCTTCGAGCGGGATACGCAGTATTTT CASSFERDTQYF
NA few TRBJ1-6 TRBV28 TGTGCCAGCAGCCGAGATGGAGGAGTTAATTCACCCCTCCACTTT CASSRDGGVNSPLHF
TRBD2 NA TRBJ2-7 TRBV7-6 TGTGCCAGCAGCTTAGAGCCCGCGGGAGTTAGCTACGAGCAGTACTTC CASSLEPAGVSYEQYF
NA NA TRBJ1-4 TRBV4-2 TGTGCCAGCAGCCCCTCGGCGGGGGCGCCTAATGAAAAACTGTTTTTT CASSPSAGAPNEKLFF
NA NA TRBJ1-1 TRBV20-1 TGCAGTGCCTTGAGGGAGAGTGAAGCTTTCTTT CSALRESEAFF